This TCR beta chain was identified in a study of cytomegalovirus exposure and HLA in healthy donors. Overall study context: As an earlier analysis found, 180 million or so T cells yielded fewer than 130 million unique TCR beta sequences. Study-level results: Analysis performed later found roughly 17,000 TCR beta sequences associated with HLA alleles at 0.05 false discovery rate. V segments that were indistinguishable, TRBV6-2 and TRBV6-3 among them, were omitted from analysis. Specific recognition of CMV antigens was confirmed in vitro for three chains (all CMV-associated).

Germline V gene lookup returns CDR1 GTSNPN and CDR2 SVGIG (reference sequence). CDR3 length: 14 residues. V was clipped by 5 bases and J by 0 bases, with 10 bases between them. A multiplex PCR was run with 60 Vbeta primers and 13 Jbeta primers. Generated by immunoSEQ multiplex PCR, the TCRdb table keeps only in-frame clones and is missing some. The data show roughly 250,000 clones, 80% seen once. Turning to this clone: As yet, its antigen is unknown.

Specimen: PBMCs. This sequence joins TRBV30 and TRBJ1-4; D call uncertain. This TCR was sampled from a girl aged 2-10 years in good health and CMV-seronegative. CDR3 in DNA: TGTGCCTGGTGTTTTCCTCCAACTAATGAAAAACTGTTTTTT. Residues: CAWCFPPTNEKLFF.